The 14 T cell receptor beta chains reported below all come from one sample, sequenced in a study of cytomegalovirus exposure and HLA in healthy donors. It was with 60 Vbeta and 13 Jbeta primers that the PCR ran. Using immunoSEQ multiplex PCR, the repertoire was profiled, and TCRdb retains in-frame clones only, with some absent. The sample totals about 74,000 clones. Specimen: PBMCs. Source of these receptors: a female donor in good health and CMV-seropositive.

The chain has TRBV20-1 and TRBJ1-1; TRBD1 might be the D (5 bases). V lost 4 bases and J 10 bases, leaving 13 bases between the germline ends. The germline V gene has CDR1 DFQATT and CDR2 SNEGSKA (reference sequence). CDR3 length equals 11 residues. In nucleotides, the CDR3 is TGCAGTGCTACGCGGGCGGGGGGAGCTTTCTTT. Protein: CSATRAGGAFF.

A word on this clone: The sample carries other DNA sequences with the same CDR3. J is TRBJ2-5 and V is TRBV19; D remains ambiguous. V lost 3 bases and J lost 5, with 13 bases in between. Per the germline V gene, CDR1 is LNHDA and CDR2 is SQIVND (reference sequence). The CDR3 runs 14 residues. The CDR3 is CASSIDIQSETQYF. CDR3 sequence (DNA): TGTGCCAGTAGTATCGACATTCAGTCGGAGACCCAGTACTTC.

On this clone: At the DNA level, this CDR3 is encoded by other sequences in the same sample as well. The CDR3 reads CSVDGLAGGTDTQYF. The CDR3 region has the DNA TGCAGCGTTGATGGGCTAGCGGGGGGCACAGATACGCAGTATTTT. V is TRBV29-1 and J is TRBJ2-3; 10 positions match TRBD2. This CDR3 comprises 15 residues. Germline V gene data show CDR1 as SQVTM and CDR2 as ANQGSEA. The V segment lost 3 bases and the J segment 1 base; nucleotides outside the gene matches: 4.

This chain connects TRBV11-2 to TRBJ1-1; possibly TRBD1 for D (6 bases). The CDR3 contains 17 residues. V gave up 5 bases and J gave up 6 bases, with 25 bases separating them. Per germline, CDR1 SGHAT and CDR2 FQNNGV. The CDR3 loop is CASSRVQPKDSRAEAFF. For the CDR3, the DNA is TGTGCCAGCAGCCGCGTTCAGCCCAAGGACAGCCGAGCTGAAGCTTTCTTT. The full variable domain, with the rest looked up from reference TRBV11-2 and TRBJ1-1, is EAGVAQSPRYKIIEKRQSVAFWCNPISGHATLYWYQQILGQGPKLLIQFQNNGVVDDSQLPKDRFSAERLKGVDSTLKIQPAKLEDSAVYLCASSRVQPKDSRAEAFFGQGTRLTVV.

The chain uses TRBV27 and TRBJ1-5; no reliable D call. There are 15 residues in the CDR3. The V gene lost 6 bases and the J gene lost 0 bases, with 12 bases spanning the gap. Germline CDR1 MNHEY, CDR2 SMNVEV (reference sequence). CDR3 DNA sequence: TGTGCCAGCAGCCCGGGAAGGTATAGCAATCAGCCCCAGCATTTT. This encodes CASSPGRYSNQPQHF.

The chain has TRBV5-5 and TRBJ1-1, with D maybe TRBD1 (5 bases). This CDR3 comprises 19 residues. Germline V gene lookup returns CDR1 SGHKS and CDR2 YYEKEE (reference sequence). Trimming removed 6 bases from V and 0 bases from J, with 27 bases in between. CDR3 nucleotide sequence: TGTGCCAGCATACGGAGGGGTATCAGAGCCGAGAACATGAACACTGAAGCTTTCTTT. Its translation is CASIRRGIRAENMNTEAFF.

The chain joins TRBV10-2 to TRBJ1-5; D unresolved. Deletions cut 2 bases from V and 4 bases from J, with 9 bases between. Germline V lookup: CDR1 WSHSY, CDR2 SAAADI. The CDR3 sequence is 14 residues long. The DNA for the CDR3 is TGCGCCAGCAGTGAGGGCGGATGGAATCAGCCCCAGCATTTT. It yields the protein CASSEGGWNQPQHF.

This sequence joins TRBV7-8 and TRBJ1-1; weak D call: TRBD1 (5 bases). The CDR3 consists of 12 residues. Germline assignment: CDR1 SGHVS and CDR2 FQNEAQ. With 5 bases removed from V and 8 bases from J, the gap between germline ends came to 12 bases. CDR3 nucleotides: TGTGCCAGCAGCCCCAGGGTGGGGGAAGCTTTCTTT. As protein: CASSPRVGEAFF.

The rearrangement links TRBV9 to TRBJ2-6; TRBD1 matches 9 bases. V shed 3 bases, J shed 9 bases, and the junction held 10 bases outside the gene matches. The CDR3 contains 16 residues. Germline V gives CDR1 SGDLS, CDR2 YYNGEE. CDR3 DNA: TGTGCCAGCAGCGCTATGGGACAGGGAAGGGGCAACGTCCTGACTTTC. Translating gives CASSAMGQGRGNVLTF.

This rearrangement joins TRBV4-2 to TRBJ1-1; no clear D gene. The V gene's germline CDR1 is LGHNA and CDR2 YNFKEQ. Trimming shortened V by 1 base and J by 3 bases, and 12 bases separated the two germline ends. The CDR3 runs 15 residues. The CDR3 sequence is CASSQGAREDTEAFF. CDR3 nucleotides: TGTGCCAGCAGCCAAGGGGCGAGGGAAGACACTGAAGCTTTCTTT.

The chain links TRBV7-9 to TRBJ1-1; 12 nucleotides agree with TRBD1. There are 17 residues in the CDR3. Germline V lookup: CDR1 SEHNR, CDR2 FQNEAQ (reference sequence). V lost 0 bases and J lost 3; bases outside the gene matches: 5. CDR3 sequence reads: CASSLATGTGGDTEAFF. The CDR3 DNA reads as TGTGCCAGCAGCTTAGCTACCGGGACAGGGGGCGACACTGAAGCTTTCTTT.

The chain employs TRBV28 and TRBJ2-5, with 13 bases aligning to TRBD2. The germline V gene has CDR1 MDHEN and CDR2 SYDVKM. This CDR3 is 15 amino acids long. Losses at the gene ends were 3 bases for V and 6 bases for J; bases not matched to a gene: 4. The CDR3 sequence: CASSLGTSGAKTQYF. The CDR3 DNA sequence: TGTGCCAGCAGTTTGGGGACTAGCGGGGCGAAGACCCAGTACTTC.

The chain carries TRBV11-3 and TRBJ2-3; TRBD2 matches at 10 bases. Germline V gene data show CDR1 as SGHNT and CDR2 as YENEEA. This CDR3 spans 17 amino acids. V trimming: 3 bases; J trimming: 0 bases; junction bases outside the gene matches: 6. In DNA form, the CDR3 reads TGTGCCAGCAGCTTTAAATCGACTAGCGGGAGCACAGATACGCAGTATTTT. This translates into CASSFKSTSGSTDTQYF.

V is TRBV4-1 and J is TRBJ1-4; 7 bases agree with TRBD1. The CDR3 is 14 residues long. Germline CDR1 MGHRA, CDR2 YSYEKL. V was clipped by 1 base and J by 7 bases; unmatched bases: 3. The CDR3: CASSQGQGGEKLFF. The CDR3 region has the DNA TGCGCCAGCAGCCAAGGACAGGGAGGTGAAAAACTGTTTTTT.